Listed below are T cell receptor beta chains from one sample, sequenced in a study of shared clonotypes between healthy human individuals. Data came from immunoSEQ multiplex PCR; TCRdb stores just in-frame clones and leaves some out. Counted here are approximately 2,000,000 clones, 85% to 95% occurring once; the ten biggest clones make up around 0.38%. Sequencing was performed on naive CD4+ T cells from PBMCs. The receptors shown here come from a man between 18 and 29 years old in good health. Some clones in this sample may be carry-over from other donors' samples. Each CDR3 is given with its conserved first and last residue.

v_gene,j_gene,CDR3aa
TRBV28,TRBJ2-1,CASSSHRDYAPNEQFF
TRBV28,TRBJ1-5,CASSPGTGMYQPQHF
TRBV5-1,TRBJ2-7,CASTERNSYEQYF
TRBV2,TRBJ1-1,CASSYVPGGTEAFF
TRBV25-1,TRBJ1-1,CASSEFWAANTEAFF
TRBV5-4,TRBJ2-1,CASSLDHNEQFF
TRBV18,TRBJ2-7,CASSPPGLGVYEQYF
TRBV5-1,TRBJ2-3,CASSPTGTSQTDTQYF
TRBV5-1,TRBJ1-4,CASSSNRVGAGEKLFF
TRBV5-1,TRBJ1-2,CASSSMTGWSYGYTF
TRBV2,TRBJ1-5,CASRADRVNQPQHF
TRBV7-3,TRBJ2-3,CASSVGRTDTQYF
TRBV11-1,TRBJ2-5,CASSPGRARGQETQYF
TRBV29-1,TRBJ1-4,CSAQRSTNEKLFF
TRBV4-3,TRBJ1-4,CASSQGGGGASTTNEKLFF
TRBV28,TRBJ1-2,CASSLLGLGYGYTF
TRBV28,TRBJ1-3,CASSVGQPTIYF
TRBV5-3,TRBJ2-7,CARSFRWEQYF
TRBV15,TRBJ2-1,CATSRDRLAGNEQFF
TRBV10-2,TRBJ2-2,CASKKTATGELFF
TRBV6-1,TRBJ2-5,CASSEGLAGPKETQYF